This T cell receptor (beta chain) was retrieved from a study of CD8+ T cells in alopecia areata (dated by TCRdb to 2017 to 2018). Background on the whole study: Treated patients were enrolled in an open-label pilot trial of oral tofacitinib at 5 to 10 mg twice daily for moderate-to-severe alopecia areata. Patients stayed on tofacitinib for 6 to 18 months and then had 6 months of follow-up off drug so that delayed response and recurrence could be assessed. For the treated patients, the SALT score, which quantifies what percentage of scalp surface area is affected, served as the measure of disease severity. To study T cell clonal expansion in alopecia areata, the researchers applied high-throughput TCRbeta sequencing to both the C3H/HeJ mouse model and human patients. Human TCRbeta sequencing covered scalp tissue and sorted CD4+ and CD8+ peripheral blood T cells from patchy and totalis/universalis alopecia areata patients and healthy controls. Biopsies were taken from tofacitinib-treated patients at baseline and at 4 and 24 weeks of treatment, and a later scalp biopsy was taken in several of the tofacitinib-treated patients. Scalp clonality was compared among normal scalp (n=4), patchy alopecia areata scalp (n=8), and alopecia totalis/universalis scalp (n=8). RNA was extracted with the PAXgene miRNA kit for fixed scalp, the miRNeasy kit for PBMCs, and the RNeasy kit for mouse skin. Amplification of TCRbeta CDR3 regions was done by immunoSEQ multiplex PCR using 35 Vbeta forward primers and 13 Jbeta reverse primers. The full study reports these points: The treated cohort was small, with a single nonresponder, so links between baseline CD8+ expansion and response need larger studies. Resident alphabeta T cells in normal human skin are also sequenced, complicating scalp TCR repertoire analysis, unlike mouse skin dominated by gammadelta T cells. Tofacitinib significantly decreased scalp clonality and the number of expanded CD8+ clones among the top 100 scalp clones. Compared with normal scalp, lesional scalp had higher clonality and more expanded CD8+ clones, particularly in alopecia totalis/universalis, a pattern that suggests antigenic drive. Shared TCR sequences between patients were less evident than in mice, which may be partly attributable to HLA diversity in the patient population. During tofacitinib treatment, many expanded lesional clones stuck around in both scalp and blood, and this persistence may partly explain why relapse happens after treatment is stopped.

The CDR3 contains 14 residues, cysteine and phenylalanine counted. Only the CDR3 DNA is retained, 42 bases long and in frame from the first base. V is cut by 5 bases and J by 2 bases, and the space between the germline ends is 12 bases. CDR1 and CDR2, looked up from the germline V gene (reference sequence), are SEHNR and FQNEAQ. Note on this clone: Its antigen is still unknown. Base qualities are not at hand, and no much larger clone is one base apart.

Library method: the immunoSEQ multiplex PCR assay. For TCR sequencing, RNA was extracted from every sample and reverse transcribed into cDNA to serve as template. SuperScript III was used for first-strand cDNA synthesis, primed with a 2:1 mix of oligo-dT and random hexamers. A synthetic immune receptor repertoire was used to gauge amplification bias, and whatever bias remained was removed computationally. The paper's data handling went like this. Raw reads were preprocessed for error removal, and CDR3 was defined according to IMGT conventions as running from the conserved cysteine to phenylalanine. To get clonality, Shannon entropy was normalized by log2 of the number of productive unique TCRs and the result was subtracted from 1. CD4 or CD8 identity of scalp clones was inferred by cross-referencing scalp TCRbeta sequences with sorted blood CD4 and CD8 repertoires. In TCRdb, the immuneACCESS table is reduced to in-frame sequences with V and J assigned. These tables do not hold every clone; where another copy was compared, an unresolved V gene accounts for under half, and the others remain unexplained. V, J and clone size are those of that table, while D and trimming were read from the DNA. The sample yields 95,000 to 150,000 clones; more than 40% were counted once. Just over 0.45% of the sample is taken by the ten largest.

The time point label, as the study defines it: four to five weeks on oral tofacitinib. Sample treatment or condition, as interpreted from the label and publication: oral pan-JAK inhibitor, 5-10 mg twice daily. Peripheral blood and lesional scalp punch biopsies were obtained from patients with alopecia areata. PBMCs were separated by density centrifugation and stained for CD3, CD4 and CD8, after which CD4+ and CD8+ T cells were sorted on a FACSAria. The sequencing here drew on CD4+ T cells sorted from blood, taken at week 4, from a patient treated with tofacitinib. The chain was built from TRBV7-9 and TRBJ2-5; no D gene is confidently identified. The sequence derives from a human donor with alopecia areata. The nucleotide sequence is TGTGCCAGCAGCCCACTCGACACGCAAGAGACCCAGTACTTC. Its product reads: CASSPLDTQETQYF.